Below are 10 T cell receptor beta chains sequenced from a single sample in a study of T cell responses to AZD1222 COVID-19 vaccine. Assay used: immunoSEQ multiplex PCR; TCRdb lists only in-frame clones, some missing. The table has tens of thousands of clones, over 75% seen once. The sequences come from peripheral blood, collected on day 0 of AZD1222 vaccination. The receptors come from an adult in good health.

The chain combines TRBV24-1 with TRBJ2-3; 7 bases agree with TRBD1. The CDR3 runs 15 residues. The trim removed 3 bases at V and 5 bases at J, leaving 7 bases unmatched. Germline loops: CDR1 KGHDR, CDR2 SFDVKD. In nucleotides, the CDR3 is TGTGCCACCAGTGATATTGGACAGGCAGGAGATACGCAGTATTTT. The encoded protein is CATSDIGQAGDTQYF.

There are a few counts of this clone. This rearrangement joins TRBV9 to TRBJ1-3; maybe TRBD1 (6 bases). CDR3 length: 17 amino acids. The germline V gene has CDR1 SGDLS and CDR2 YYNGEE. V was clipped by 0 bases and J by 0 bases, with 13 bases between them. CDR3 protein: CASSVEGEIPSGNTIYF. CDR3 sequence (DNA): TGTGCCAGCAGCGTAGAGGGGGAGATTCCCTCTGGAAACACCATATATTTT.

V gene TRBV19 combines with J gene TRBJ1-5; no clear D. This CDR3 comprises 15 residues. The ends were cut back, 6 bases at V and 0 bases at J, with 12 bases in the middle. In germline, CDR1 is LNHDA, CDR2 SQIVND (reference sequence). Here the CDR3 DNA reads TGTGCCAGTAGGGAGGGAATTTATAGCAATCAGCCCCAGCATTTT. Translating gives CASREGIYSNQPQHF.

The rearrangement joins TRBV5-5 to TRBJ1-2; 8 positions match TRBD1. The ends lost 3 bases at V and 2 bases at J; junction bases unmatched: 3. The germline CDR1 and CDR2 sequences are SGHKS and YYEKEE (reference sequence). This CDR3 is built from 14 residues. The CDR3 is CASSWGQENYGYTF. Written as DNA, the CDR3 is TGTGCCAGCAGCTGGGGACAGGAAAACTATGGCTACACCTTC.

The chain links TRBV11-2 to TRBJ2-7; D remains ambiguous. Germline V CDR1 and CDR2: SGHAT, FQNNGV. The CDR3 has 13 residues. V gave up 0 bases and J gave up 4 bases, with 7 bases separating them. Here the CDR3 DNA reads TGTGCCAGCAGCTTAGATCGCGTATACGAGCAGTACTTC. Translating gives CASSLDRVYEQYF.

This chain links TRBV5-4 with TRBJ2-7; D perhaps matches TRBD2 (5 bases). Germline V gene data show CDR1 as SGHNT and CDR2 as YYREEE (reference sequence). The germline V and J ends were trimmed by 0 bases and 5 bases, with 18 bases remaining between them. The CDR3 loop spans 16 amino acids. As DNA, the CDR3 is TGTGCCAGCAGCTTGGGCGGCGGACGGCTCGGGAACGAGCAGTACTTC. It specifies CASSLGGGRLGNEQYF. Full variable domain (outside the CDR3, taken from reference TRBV5-4 and TRBJ2-7): ETGVTQSPTHLIKTRGQQVTLRCSSQSGHNTVSWYQQALGQGPQFIFQYYREEENGRGNFPPRFSGLQFPNYSSELNVNALELDDSALYLCASSLGGGRLGNEQYFGPGTRLTVT.

This clone has only a few counts. The J gene is TRBJ1-1, the V gene TRBV5-4; the D is unclear. Looked up from germline, CDR1 is SGHNT and CDR2 is YYREEE (reference sequence). CDR3 length: 15 amino acids. Trimming took 1 base from V and 1 from J, leaving 11 bases between them. The CDR3 nucleotides are TGTGCCAGCAGCTTGAAGGTGGAGGGGAACACTGAAGCTTTCTTT. Translated, it gives CASSLKVEGNTEAFF. The variable domain in full, completed from reference TRBV5-4 and TRBJ1-1, reads ETGVTQSPTHLIKTRGQQVTLRCSSQSGHNTVSWYQQALGQGPQFIFQYYREEENGRGNFPPRFSGLQFPNYSSELNVNALELDDSALYLCASSLKVEGNTEAFFGQGTRLTVV.

A single count supports this clone. The chain is built from TRBV6-5 and TRBJ2-7, with a weak D call TRBD2 (5 bases). This CDR3 region has 14 residues. Germline V gene lookup returns CDR1 MNHEY and CDR2 SVGAGI. V lost 8 bases, J lost 0 bases, and 14 bases lay in between. CDR3 loop: CASAPGVHSYEQYF. For the CDR3, the DNA is TGTGCCAGCGCCCCCGGGGTCCACTCCTACGAGCAGTACTTC.

The rearrangement joins TRBV6-2 or TRBV6-3 to TRBJ1-2; perhaps TRBD1 as D (5 bases). Germline V gives CDR1 MNHEY, CDR2 SVGEGT. Trimming pared 2 bases from V and 3 bases from J, leaving 7 bases between. This CDR3 region has 13 residues. CDR3 residues: CASSYGTHYGYTF. As DNA, the CDR3 is TGTGCCAGCAGTTACGGGACTCACTATGGCTACACCTTC.

The V and J genes are TRBV29-1 and TRBJ1-2; 8 bases align to TRBD1. This CDR3 has 13 residues. With 4 bases clipped from V and 7 bases from J, the junction kept 8 bases outside the gene matches. Germline lookup yields CDR1 SQVTM and CDR2 ANQGSEA. The CDR3 DNA reads as TGCAGCGTTGCGGACAGGGACCAGGGTGGCTACACCTTC. This gives the protein CSVADRDQGGYTF.